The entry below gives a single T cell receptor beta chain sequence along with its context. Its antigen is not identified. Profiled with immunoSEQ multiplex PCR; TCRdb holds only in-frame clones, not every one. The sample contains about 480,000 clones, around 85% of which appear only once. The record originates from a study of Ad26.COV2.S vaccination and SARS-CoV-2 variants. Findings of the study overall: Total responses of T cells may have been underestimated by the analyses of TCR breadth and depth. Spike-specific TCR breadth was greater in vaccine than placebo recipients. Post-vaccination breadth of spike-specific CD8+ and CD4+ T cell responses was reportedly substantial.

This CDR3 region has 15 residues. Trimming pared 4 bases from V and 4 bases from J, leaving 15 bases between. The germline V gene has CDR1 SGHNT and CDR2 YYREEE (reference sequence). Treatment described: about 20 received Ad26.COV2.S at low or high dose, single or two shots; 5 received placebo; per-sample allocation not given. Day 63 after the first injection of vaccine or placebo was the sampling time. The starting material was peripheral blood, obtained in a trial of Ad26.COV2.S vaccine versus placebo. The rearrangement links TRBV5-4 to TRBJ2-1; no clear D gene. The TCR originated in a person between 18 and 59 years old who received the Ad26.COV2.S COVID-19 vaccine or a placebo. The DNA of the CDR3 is TGTGCCAGCAGCCGTAGGTTTGGGGATTACAATGAGCAGTTCTTC. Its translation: CASSRRFGDYNEQFF.